This T cell receptor (beta chain) was identified in a study of T cell responses to AZD1222 COVID-19 vaccine. Study-level information: Pooled together were second doses at about 4 or about 12 weeks.

As concerns this clone: What it binds is not known.

Findings and limits, study-wide: Only five or six AZD1222 recipients were seropositive at baseline.

The V gene's germline CDR1 is MRHNA and CDR2 SNTAGT. The CDR3 runs to 13 residues. V lost 7 bases to trimming and J lost 3 bases, with 12 bases between them. Profiled with immunoSEQ multiplex PCR; TCRdb holds only in-frame clones, not every one. The data hold around 110,000 clones, with about 88% observed a single time. The chain links TRBV6-4 to TRBJ1-1, with D possibly matching TRBD1 (5 bases). The specimen comprised peripheral blood, sampled on day 0 of AZD1222 vaccination. The sequence derives from an adult in good health. The CDR3 reads CASKTTGDTEAFF. CDR3 bases: TGTGCCAGCAAAACCACGGGGGACACTGAAGCTTTCTTT.